This TCR beta chain is from a study of cytomegalovirus exposure and HLA in healthy donors. The CDR3 is 16 amino acids. V dropped 0 bases and J dropped 1; count of bases not matched to a gene: 4. Germline V gene lookup returns CDR1 LGHNA and CDR2 YSLEER. Clones were read by immunoSEQ multiplex PCR, and TCRdb kept only the in-frame ones, dropping some. There are 90,000 to 100,000 clones in the sample; roughly 90% occur only once, and around 6% lies in the top ten. This sequence joins TRBV4-3 and TRBJ1-1; 8 bases map to TRBD1. This TCR was sampled from a man younger than 30 in good health and CMV-seropositive. The material sequenced was PBMCs. The DNA for the CDR3 is TGCGCCAGCAGCCAAGATCCCCAGGGGGCGAACACTGAAGCTTTCTTT. It yields the protein CASSQDPQGANTEAFF.